This T cell receptor beta chain originates from a study of breast tumors, draining lymph nodes, adjacent tissues. The lymph nodes were axillary draining lymph nodes from breast cancer patients. Study results and caveats: Findings are consistent with lymph node origin and intratumoral expansion of most tumor T cells. Tumor TCR diversity was below lymph nodes but above nontumor tissue. Luminal-like breast cancer showed significantly greater tumor-nontumor repertoire similarity than basal-like breast cancer did.

TCRdb reprocessed the multiplex PCR reads with MiXCR, giving one entry per CDR3 protein. The sample lists around 130,000 distinct CDR3 sequences, less than 35% seen once, with around 2.3% in the top ten. Ten or more counts support this clonotype. As yet, its antigen is unknown. Sequencing used axillary lymph node tissue. This TCR was recovered from a female donor with breast cancer. Some clones in this sample may be carry-over from other donors' samples.

CDR3: CSVEVQEWDTQYF. In DNA, the CDR3 is TGCAGCGTTGAAGTCCAAGAATGGGATACGCAGTATTTT. The chain recombines TRBV29-1 with TRBJ2-3, with D hard to call. CDR1 is SQVTM and CDR2 is ANQGSEA in the germline V gene. Trimming left V 1 base short and J 6 bases short, with 11 bases between. This CDR3 is built from 13 residues.